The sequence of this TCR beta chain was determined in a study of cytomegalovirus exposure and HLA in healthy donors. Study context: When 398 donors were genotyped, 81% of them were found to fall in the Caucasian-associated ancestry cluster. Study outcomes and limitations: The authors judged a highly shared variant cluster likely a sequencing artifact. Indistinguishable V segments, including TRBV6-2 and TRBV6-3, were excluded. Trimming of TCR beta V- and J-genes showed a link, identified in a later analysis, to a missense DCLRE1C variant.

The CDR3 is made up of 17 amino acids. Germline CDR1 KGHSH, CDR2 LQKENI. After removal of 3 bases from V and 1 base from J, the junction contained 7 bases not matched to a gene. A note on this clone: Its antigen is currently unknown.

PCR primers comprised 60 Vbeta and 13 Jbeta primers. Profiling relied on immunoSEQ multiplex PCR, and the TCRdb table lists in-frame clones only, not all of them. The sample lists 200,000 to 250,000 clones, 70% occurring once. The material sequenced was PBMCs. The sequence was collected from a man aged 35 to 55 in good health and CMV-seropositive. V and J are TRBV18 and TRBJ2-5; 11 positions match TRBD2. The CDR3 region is CASSPMTSGATQETQYF. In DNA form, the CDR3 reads TGTGCCAGCTCACCGATGACTAGCGGGGCAACCCAAGAGACCCAGTACTTC.